Listed below are T cell receptor beta chains from one sample, sequenced in a study of cytomegalovirus exposure and HLA in healthy donors. Repertoires were generated with immunoSEQ multiplex PCR, while TCRdb's copy carries only in-frame clones and drops some. The repertoire table contains 75,000 to 95,000 clones. Sequences were obtained from PBMCs. The receptors come from a man younger than 40 in good health and CMV-seronegative. Both conserved end residues are part of each CDR3. Fields, in order: V gene, D gene, J gene, CDR3 protein, CDR3 DNA. The D gene is left open where the match is weak.

v_gene: TRBV4-3; d_gene: -; j_gene: TRBJ1-4; CDR3aa: CASSHQKTRASATNEKLFF; CDR3nt: TGCGCCAGCAGCCATCAGAAGACGAGGGCCTCTGCAACTAATGAAAAACTGTTTTTT
v_gene: TRBV29-1; d_gene: -; j_gene: TRBJ1-1; CDR3aa: CSVETPGREYTEAFF; CDR3nt: TGCAGCGTTGAGACCCCAGGGAGGGAATACACTGAAGCTTTCTTT
v_gene: TRBV23-1; d_gene: -; j_gene: TRBJ2-5; CDR3aa: CASSRTSERGETQYF; CDR3nt: TGCGCCAGCAGTCGCACCTCGGAAAGGGGAGAGACCCAGTACTTC
v_gene: TRBV7-2; d_gene: TRBD2; j_gene: TRBJ2-1; CDR3aa: CASSLEGTSGRFYNEQFF; CDR3nt: TGTGCCAGCAGCTTAGAAGGGACTAGCGGGAGGTTTTACAATGAGCAGTTCTTC
v_gene: TRBV5-4; d_gene: TRBD1; j_gene: TRBJ1-2; CDR3aa: CASSPYRRQGDYGYTF; CDR3nt: TGTGCCAGCAGCCCGTACCGTAGACAGGGTGACTATGGCTACACCTTC
v_gene: TRBV9; d_gene: -; j_gene: TRBJ2-2; CDR3aa: CASSVAYGRGPNTGELFF; CDR3nt: TGTGCCAGCAGCGTAGCTTACGGGCGGGGGCCGAACACCGGGGAGCTGTTTTTT
v_gene: TRBV7-3; d_gene: -; j_gene: TRBJ1-2; CDR3aa: CASSLTRGAGYTF; CDR3nt: TGTGCCAGCAGCTTAACGCGGGGGGCGGGCTACACCTTC
v_gene: TRBV27; d_gene: -; j_gene: TRBJ2-3; CDR3aa: CASSPSRDTQYF; CDR3nt: TGTGCCAGCAGTCCGTCTAGGGATACGCAGTATTTT
v_gene: TRBV30; d_gene: -; j_gene: TRBJ2-5; CDR3aa: CAWSGVWTAPRSQETQYF; CDR3nt: TGTGCCTGGAGTGGGGTCTGGACAGCCCCTCGGTCCCAAGAGACCCAGTACTTC
v_gene: TRBV5-6; d_gene: TRBD2; j_gene: TRBJ2-5; CDR3aa: CASSPGLAGGLETQYF; CDR3nt: TGTGCCAGCAGCCCGGGACTAGCGGGGGGGCTTGAGACCCAGTACTTC
v_gene: TRBV29-1; d_gene: -; j_gene: TRBJ2-5; CDR3aa: CSVSLAQGSGETQYF; CDR3nt: TGCAGCGTTTCGCTGGCCCAGGGTAGCGGAGAGACCCAGTACTTC
v_gene: TRBV30; d_gene: -; j_gene: TRBJ2-7; CDR3aa: CAWSVSGEQYF; CDR3nt: TGTGCCTGGAGTGTCTCCGGGGAGCAGTACTTC
v_gene: TRBV5-1; d_gene: TRBD2; j_gene: TRBJ2-2; CDR3aa: CASSRVAGGQGELFF; CDR3nt: TGCGCCAGCAGCAGGGTAGCGGGAGGACAAGGGGAGCTGTTTTTT
v_gene: TRBV4-3; d_gene: -; j_gene: TRBJ2-5; CDR3aa: CASSQRGAETQYF; CDR3nt: TGCGCCAGCAGCCAACGGGGAGCGGAGACCCAGTACTTC
v_gene: TRBV13; d_gene: -; j_gene: TRBJ1-2; CDR3aa: CASSRSGTHYGYTF; CDR3nt: TGTGCCAGCAGCCGCTCCGGGACACACTATGGCTACACCTTC
v_gene: TRBV5-6; d_gene: -; j_gene: TRBJ1-5; CDR3aa: CASSSRQASNQPQHF; CDR3nt: TGTGCCAGCAGTTCCAGACAGGCTAGCAATCAGCCCCAGCATTTT
v_gene: TRBV6-6; d_gene: TRBD1; j_gene: TRBJ1-5; CDR3aa: CASSTDRVKPQHF; CDR3nt: TGTGCCAGCAGTACAGACAGGGTAAAGCCCCAGCATTTT
v_gene: TRBV18; d_gene: TRBD1; j_gene: TRBJ1-2; CDR3aa: CASSPLGQSYGYTF; CDR3nt: TGTGCCAGCTCACCACTGGGACAGAGCTATGGCTACACCTTC
v_gene: TRBV29-1; d_gene: -; j_gene: TRBJ2-7; CDR3aa: CSARGLYGEQYF; CDR3nt: TGCAGCGCCCGAGGCCTATATGGAGAGCAGTACTTC
v_gene: TRBV5-4; d_gene: TRBD1; j_gene: TRBJ1-2; CDR3aa: CASSLADRGGVGYGYTF; CDR3nt: TGTGCCAGCAGCTTGGCGGACAGGGGCGGGGTGGGCTATGGCTACACCTTC
v_gene: TRBV9; d_gene: -; j_gene: TRBJ1-3; CDR3aa: CASSSTGWLGENTIYF; CDR3nt: TGTGCCAGCAGCTCAACCGGCTGGTTAGGAGAAAACACCATATATTTT
v_gene: TRBV9; d_gene: -; j_gene: TRBJ2-1; CDR3aa: CASSVGTVSSYNEQFF; CDR3nt: TGTGCCAGCAGCGTAGGTACAGTAAGCTCCTACAATGAGCAGTTCTTC
v_gene: TRBV6-1; d_gene: -; j_gene: TRBJ1-4; CDR3aa: CASSRDTISEKLFF; CDR3nt: TGTGCCAGCAGTAGGGACACCATATCTGAAAAACTGTTTTTT
v_gene: TRBV7-8; d_gene: TRBD2; j_gene: TRBJ2-5; CDR3aa: CASSPRLAGVETQYF; CDR3nt: TGTGCCAGCAGCCCGAGACTAGCGGGAGTGGAGACCCAGTACTTC
v_gene: TRBV7-9; d_gene: TRBD1; j_gene: TRBJ1-6; CDR3aa: CASSSILGQGFNSPLHF; CDR3nt: TGTGCCAGCAGCTCGATCCTGGGACAGGGTTTTAATTCACCCCTCCACTTT
v_gene: TRBV7-9; d_gene: -; j_gene: TRBJ2-1; CDR3aa: CASRSGFYNEQFF; CDR3nt: TGTGCCAGCAGAAGCGGCTTCTACAATGAGCAGTTCTTC
v_gene: TRBV7-2; d_gene: -; j_gene: TRBJ2-7; CDR3aa: CASSYSGPYEQYF; CDR3nt: TGTGCCAGCAGTTACAGCGGGCCCTACGAGCAGTACTTC
v_gene: TRBV4-1; d_gene: TRBD2; j_gene: TRBJ2-7; CDR3aa: CASSQGLASAEQYF; CDR3nt: TGCGCCAGCAGCCAGGGACTAGCGTCCGCCGAGCAGTACTTC
v_gene: TRBV6-1; d_gene: TRBD2; j_gene: TRBJ2-7; CDR3aa: CASSRLAGSSYEQYF; CDR3nt: TGTGCCAGCAGTAGACTAGCGGGTAGCTCCTACGAGCAGTACTTC
v_gene: TRBV15; d_gene: TRBD1; j_gene: TRBJ1-1; CDR3aa: CATSMGQLGNTEAFF; CDR3nt: TGTGCCACCAGCATGGGACAGCTTGGGAACACTGAAGCTTTCTTT
v_gene: TRBV29-1; d_gene: -; j_gene: TRBJ2-7; CDR3aa: CSVTVLGSHYEQYF; CDR3nt: TGCAGCGTGACGGTTCTCGGCTCCCACTACGAGCAGTACTTC
v_gene: TRBV11-1; d_gene: -; j_gene: TRBJ2-5; CDR3aa: CASSFLEGPKTQYF; CDR3nt: TGTGCCAGCAGCTTCCTGGAGGGGCCCAAGACCCAGTACTTC
v_gene: TRBV5-1; d_gene: TRBD1; j_gene: TRBJ1-1; CDR3aa: CASRTGAVNTEAFF; CDR3nt: TGCGCCAGCCGGACAGGGGCCGTGAACACTGAAGCTTTCTTT
v_gene: TRBV18; d_gene: TRBD1; j_gene: TRBJ2-3; CDR3aa: CASSPEQGKEDTQYF; CDR3nt: TGTGCCAGCTCACCCGAACAGGGGAAGGAAGATACGCAGTATTTT
v_gene: TRBV27; d_gene: TRBD1; j_gene: TRBJ2-1; CDR3aa: CASSLLTGAYRIEQFF; CDR3nt: TGTGCCAGCAGTTTACTTACAGGGGCATACAGGATTGAGCAGTTCTTC
v_gene: TRBV5-1; d_gene: TRBD2; j_gene: TRBJ2-5; CDR3aa: CASSSLSSGGAETQYF; CDR3nt: TGCGCCAGCAGCTCCCTCTCTAGCGGGGGGGCGGAGACCCAGTACTTC
v_gene: TRBV6-1; d_gene: -; j_gene: TRBJ1-1; CDR3aa: CASSELKGRWVGGTEAFF; CDR3nt: TGTGCCAGCAGTGAACTAAAGGGGAGGTGGGTTGGGGGCACTGAAGCTTTCTTT
v_gene: TRBV6-5; d_gene: TRBD2; j_gene: TRBJ2-3; CDR3aa: CASSSLAGSSTDTQYF; CDR3nt: TGTGCCAGCAGTTCCTTAGCGGGATCTAGCACAGATACGCAGTATTTT
v_gene: TRBV7-2; d_gene: -; j_gene: TRBJ1-1; CDR3aa: CASSLAHGSSTEAFF; CDR3nt: TGTGCCAGCAGCTTAGCGCACGGATCTAGCACTGAAGCTTTCTTT
v_gene: TRBV6-6; d_gene: TRBD2; j_gene: TRBJ2-7; CDR3aa: CASSYSPSGSYEQYF; CDR3nt: TGTGCCAGCAGTTACTCCCCTAGCGGGTCCTACGAGCAGTACTTC
v_gene: TRBV29-1; d_gene: -; j_gene: TRBJ2-3; CDR3aa: CSVLGGIRPTDTQYF; CDR3nt: TGCAGCGTTCTAGGCGGAATAAGACCTACAGATACGCAGTATTTT
v_gene: TRBV19; d_gene: TRBD1; j_gene: TRBJ2-7; CDR3aa: CASSDAGTGIHEQYF; CDR3nt: TGTGCCAGTAGCGACGCCGGGACAGGGATCCACGAGCAGTACTTC
v_gene: TRBV4-2; d_gene: TRBD2; j_gene: TRBJ2-5; CDR3aa: CASSQATSGGTETQYF; CDR3nt: TGTGCCAGCAGCCAAGCGACTAGCGGGGGGACAGAGACCCAGTACTTC
v_gene: TRBV29-1; d_gene: -; j_gene: TRBJ1-4; CDR3aa: CSVEGGFDEKLFF; CDR3nt: TGCAGCGTTGAGGGGGGGTTTGACGAAAAACTGTTTTTT
v_gene: TRBV4-2; d_gene: TRBD2; j_gene: TRBJ2-1; CDR3aa: CASSQKASGDNEQFF; CDR3nt: TGTGCCAGCAGCCAAAAAGCTAGCGGGGACAATGAGCAGTTCTTC